This entry lists 19 T cell receptor beta chains sequenced from one sample in a study of blood T cell repertoires in COVID-19. Sequenced by immunoSEQ multiplex PCR; TCRdb stores in-frame clones only, minus some. The table has roughly 330,000 clones, around 90% seen once. The sequencing sample was made of peripheral blood. The origin of the receptors is a man aged 30 to 45 with COVID-19, enrolled during active disease.

The rearrangement joins TRBV5-4 to TRBJ1-2, with a tentative D call TRBD1 (6 bases). Trimming shortened V by 0 bases and J by 10 bases, and 16 bases separated the two germline ends. The V gene's germline CDR1 is SGHNT and CDR2 YYREEE (reference sequence). The CDR3 contains 14 residues. In DNA, the CDR3 is TGTGCCAGCAGCTTGGTGGCTCGACAGGAGACCTACACCTTC. Its protein is CASSLVARQETYTF. The full variable domain, completed using reference TRBV5-4 and TRBJ1-2, is ETGVTQSPTHLIKTRGQQVTLRCSSQSGHNTVSWYQQALGQGPQFIFQYYREEENGRGNFPPRFSGLQFPNYSSELNVNALELDDSALYLCASSLVARQETYTFGSGTRLTVV.

The rearrangement links TRBV7-9 to TRBJ2-1; 10 bases are shared with TRBD2. CDR3 length: 17 residues. Trimming cost V 1 base and J 4 bases; bases outside gene matches: 7. Germline CDR1 reads SEHNR; CDR2 reads FQNEAQ (reference sequence). CDR3 DNA sequence: TGTGCCAGCAGCTTAGATCGAGCGGGGGGGACTTACAATGAGCAGTTCTTC. This translates into CASSLDRAGGTYNEQFF.

The rearrangement uses TRBV10-3 and TRBJ2-3; a weak D match, TRBD2 (7 bases). The CDR3 loop spans 15 amino acids. Germline CDR1 ENHRY, CDR2 SYGVKD. Between the trimmed V and J ends, which lost 5 bases and 4 bases, there was a span of 16 bases. In DNA, the CDR3 is TGTGCCATCAGTCTTCTAGCGGAGGGGGCAGATACGCAGTATTTT. It specifies CAISLLAEGADTQYF.

J is TRBJ1-5 and V is TRBV23-1; D unclear. TRBV23-1 falls under the ORF class, with uncertain function. CDR3 length: 19 residues. V shed 3 bases and J shed 0 bases, with 21 bases lying between them. In DNA, the CDR3 is TGCGCCAGCAGTCACCGGGTTGAGTACCCGGTATATAGCAATCAGCCCCAGCATTTT. The encoded protein is CASSHRVEYPVYSNQPQHF.

The chain links TRBV19 to TRBJ2-2; perhaps TRBD2 as D (6 bases). V was clipped by 3 bases and J by 6 bases, with 11 bases between them. Germline V gene data show CDR1 as LNHDA and CDR2 as SQIVND (reference sequence). The CDR3 contains 14 residues. CDR3: CASSMFGGAGELFF. The CDR3 bases are TGTGCCAGTAGTATGTTCGGGGGTGCCGGGGAGCTGTTTTTT. Full variable domain (missing parts from reference TRBV19 and TRBJ2-2): DGGITQSPKYLFRKEGQNVTLSCEQNLNHDAMYWYRQDPGQGLRLIYYSQIVNDFQKGDIAEGYSVSREKKESFPLTVTSAQKNPTAFYLCASSMFGGAGELFFGEGSRLTVL.

This chain uses TRBV6-5 with TRBJ1-2, with TRBD1 identical over 7 bases. Germline assignment: CDR1 MNHEY and CDR2 SVGAGI. J gave up 4 bases and V 10 bases, and 15 bases lay outside the gene matches. CDR3 length: 15 amino acids. CDR3 nucleotides: TGTGCCACCAGCGTTAGGACAGGACAGGCCTATGGCTACACCTTC. It codes for CATSVRTGQAYGYTF.

The chain links TRBV5-1 to TRBJ2-7, with TRBD1 matching over 11 bases. After removal of 2 bases from V and 3 bases from J, the junction contained 4 bases not matched to a gene. Germline V CDR1 and CDR2: SGHRS, YFSETQ. The CDR3 covers 15 residues. The CDR3 nucleotides are TGCGCCAGCAGCTTCCCGGGGACAGGGGGCTACGAGCAGTACTTC. It encodes CASSFPGTGGYEQYF.

The V call is TRBV7-9, the J call TRBJ1-5, with D unclear. Germline V gene data show CDR1 as SEHNR and CDR2 as FQNEAQ (reference sequence). V was pared by 3 bases and J by 4 bases, with 7 bases between. The CDR3 has 13 amino acids. The DNA of the CDR3 is TGTGCCAGCAGCTTTAATGTAAATCAGCCCCAGCATTTT. Its protein product is CASSFNVNQPQHF.

The chain employs TRBV28 and TRBJ1-5; TRBD1 matches 7 bases. J was trimmed by 5 bases and V by 5 bases; bases with no gene match: 12. Germline assignment: CDR1 MDHEN and CDR2 SYDVKM. The CDR3 loop spans 16 amino acids. CDR3 nucleotide sequence: TGTGCCAGCAGTCCTAGGGTCGGGACAGCTCATCAGCCCCAGCATTTT. Residues: CASSPRVGTAHQPQHF.

V gene TRBV5-5 combines with J gene TRBJ2-3, with 11 nucleotides matching TRBD2. Germline V gives CDR1 SGHKS, CDR2 YYEKEE (reference sequence). The CDR3 length is 15 residues. V shed 3 bases, J shed 4 bases, and the junction held 4 bases outside the gene matches. CDR3: CASSSGTSGADTQYF. Written as DNA, the CDR3 is TGTGCCAGCAGCTCCGGGACTAGCGGTGCAGATACGCAGTATTTT.

The CDR3 DNA reads as TGCGCCAGCAGTTCCGTAGGACAGGGACCCTATGGCTACACCTTC. As protein: CASSSVGQGPYGYTF. The J gene is TRBJ1-2, the V gene TRBV5-1; TRBD1 agrees at 8 bases. Germline V gene data show CDR1 as SGHRS and CDR2 as YFSETQ. The CDR3 loop spans 15 amino acids. V dropped 5 bases and J dropped 4; count of bases not matched to a gene: 10.

The chain is built from TRBV13 and TRBJ2-1; a weak D match, TRBD2 (6 bases). The germline CDR1 and CDR2 sequences are PRHDT and FYEKMQ (reference sequence). The CDR3 contains 14 residues. V shed 7 bases and J shed 7 bases, with 17 bases lying between them. The CDR3 here is CASTQNRGLNEQFF. The CDR3 nucleotides read TGTGCCAGCACCCAGAATCGGGGGTTAAATGAGCAGTTCTTC.

This clone was detected ten times or more. This rearrangement joins TRBV5-5 to TRBJ2-5; 7 bases line up with TRBD1. The germline V gene encodes CDR1 SGHKS and CDR2 YYEKEE (reference sequence). Unmatched junction bases numbered 11, after V lost 2 bases and J lost 4 bases. This CDR3 region has 16 residues. CDR3 nucleotides: TGTGCCAGCAGCTTCCAGGAATTGGGACAGCTAGAGACCCAGTACTTC. This encodes CASSFQELGQLETQYF.

This clone was seen a handful of times. This chain connects TRBV7-3 to TRBJ2-2, with a possible D match to TRBD2 (6 bases). V lost 1 base, J lost 4 bases, and 13 bases lay in between. Germline lookup yields CDR1 SGHTA and CDR2 FQGTGA. CDR3 size: 16 residues. CDR3 sequence: CASSLRQGGSTGELFF. CDR3 nucleotide sequence: TGTGCCAGCAGCTTAAGGCAGGGAGGTTCCACCGGGGAGCTGTTTTTT.

The chain has TRBV5-1 and TRBJ2-7; tentatively, D is TRBD1 (6 bases). The CDR3 covers 15 residues. V shed 0 bases and J shed 1 base, with 11 bases lying between them. Germline CDR1 is SGHRS and CDR2 is YFSETQ. CDR3 in amino acids: CASSLEGDPSYEQYF. In DNA form, the CDR3 reads TGCGCCAGCAGCTTGGAGGGGGACCCGTCCTACGAGCAGTACTTC.

V gene TRBV24-1 combines with J gene TRBJ2-1, with 8 bases fitting TRBD2. J lost 14 bases, V lost 1 base, and 6 bases had no gene match. This CDR3 is 13 amino acids long. Germline-derived CDR1 and CDR2 are KGHDR and SFDVKD. CDR3 coding DNA: TGTGCCACCAGTGATTTTGCGGGGGGCCCGGAGTTCTTC. Translating gives CATSDFAGGPEFF.

The V call is TRBV5-4, the J call TRBJ1-2; 7 nucleotides line up with TRBD1. Germline lookup yields CDR1 SGHNT and CDR2 YYREEE (reference sequence). This CDR3 has 13 amino acids. Germline trimming cut 3 bases from V and 6 bases from J; bases unmatched to any gene: 5. CDR3 nucleotides: TGTGCCAGCAGCTCGACAGGGATCGATGGCTACACCTTC. Amino acids: CASSSTGIDGYTF.

This chain connects TRBV18 to TRBJ1-5; D unresolved. CDR1 is KGHSH, CDR2 LQKENI, per germline. V lost 3 bases and J lost 0, with 9 bases in between. The CDR3 covers 15 residues. CDR3 residues: CASSPLHDSNQPQHF. CDR3 nucleotide sequence: TGTGCCAGCTCACCCTTACATGATAGCAATCAGCCCCAGCATTTT.

This clone was found once. The chain recombines TRBV5-4 with TRBJ1-1; TRBD1 aligns across 10 bases. The CDR3 has 12 residues. CDR1 and CDR2 (germline): SGHNT, YYREEE (reference sequence). J lost 11 bases, V lost 3 bases, and 4 bases had no gene match. The CDR3 DNA follows: TGTGCCAGCAGCTGGGGGACAGGGGAGGCTTTCTTT. Amino acid sequence: CASSWGTGEAFF.